What follows are 4 T cell receptor beta chains derived from one specimen sequenced in a study of T cells after yellow fever vaccination. TCRdb called the 5' RACE reads again in MiXCR, with one record for every CDR3 protein. The table shows a few hundred thousand distinct CDR3 sequences, with roughly a sixth occurring only once. The sample consisted of PBMCs, taken before the yellow fever booster vaccination. The receptors were sampled from a man younger than 30 who received the YFV17D yellow fever vaccine.

The chain employs TRBV6-5 and TRBJ1-4, with TRBD1 as a possible D gene (5 bases). CDR1 and CDR2 (germline): MNHEY, SVGAGI. The germline V and J ends were trimmed by 6 bases and 1 base, with 15 bases remaining between them. The CDR3 spans 16 residues. CDR3 residues: CASSPRWGGTNEKLFF. In DNA form, the CDR3 reads TGTGCCAGCAGCCCCCGTTGGGGGGGAACTAATGAAAAACTGTTTTTT.

In its sample, this clonotype was seen a few times. The gene calls are TRBV20-1 and TRBJ2-7, with 7 bases aligning to TRBD1. CDR1 and CDR2 from the germline V gene are DFQATT and SNEGSKA (reference sequence). CDR3 length: 15 residues. Germline trimming cut 6 bases from V and 2 bases from J; bases unmatched to any gene: 13. The DNA for the CDR3 is TGCAGTGCCCGGGCGATGGACAGGCGTACCTACGAGCAGTACTTC. Translation gives CSARAMDRRTYEQYF.

This clonotype was seen a handful of times. The genes are TRBV7-2 and TRBJ2-5; TRBD2 matches 12 bases. The germline V gene has CDR1 SGHTA and CDR2 FQGNSA. The CDR3 length is 16 residues. V dropped 5 bases and J dropped 1; count of bases not matched to a gene: 5. The CDR3 reads CASSLRLAGAQETQYF. CDR3 coding DNA: TGTGCCAGCAGCCTTCGACTAGCGGGGGCCCAAGAGACCCAGTACTTC.

The chain couples TRBV6-5 to TRBJ1-5; TRBD1 aligns across 10 bases. The CDR3 covers 15 residues. CDR1 and CDR2 from the germline V gene are MNHEY and SVGAGI. Trimming removed 2 bases from V and 7 bases from J; junction bases left unmatched: 5. In nucleotides, the CDR3 is TGTGCCAGCAGTTACGACGGGACAGGGGTCCAGCCCCAGCATTTT. It translates to CASSYDGTGVQPQHF.